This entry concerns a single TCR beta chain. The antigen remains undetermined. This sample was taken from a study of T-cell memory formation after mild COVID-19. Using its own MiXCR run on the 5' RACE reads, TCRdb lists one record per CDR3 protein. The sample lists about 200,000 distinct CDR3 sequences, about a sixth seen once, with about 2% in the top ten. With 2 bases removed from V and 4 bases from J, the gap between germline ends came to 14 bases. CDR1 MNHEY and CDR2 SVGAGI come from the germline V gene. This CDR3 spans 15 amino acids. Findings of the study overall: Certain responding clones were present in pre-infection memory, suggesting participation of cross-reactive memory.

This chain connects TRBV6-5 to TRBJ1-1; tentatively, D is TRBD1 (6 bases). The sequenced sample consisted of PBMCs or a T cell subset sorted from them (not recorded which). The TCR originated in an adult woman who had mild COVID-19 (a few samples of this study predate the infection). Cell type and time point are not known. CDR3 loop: CASSYARGAGTEAFF. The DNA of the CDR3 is TGTGCCAGCAGTTACGCCCGGGGGGCGGGCACTGAAGCTTTCTTT.